This entry lists 16 T cell receptor beta chains sequenced from one sample in a study of T-cell reconstitution after alpha-beta-depleted transplantation in children. Unique molecular identifiers tagged the TCRbeta library. TCRdb analysed the PCR reads with MiXCR anew, one entry per CDR3 protein. The sample holds about 580,000 distinct CDR3 sequences, roughly 23% seen once. The specimen was PBMCs, mostly from graft donor cells, collected 360 days after TCRalphabeta/CD19-depleted stem cell transplant. Receptor source: a boy under three years old who had a stem cell transplant for acute myeloid leukemia, so the T cells may come from the graft donor.

The rearrangement links TRBV5-1 to TRBJ2-3; D may be TRBD2 (6 bases). Trimming shortened V by 0 bases and J by 5 bases, and 19 bases separated the two germline ends. Germline CDR1 and CDR2: SGHRS and YFSETQ. This CDR3 has 17 amino acids. CDR3 bases: TGCGCCAGCAGCTTGGAGCAGGTTGGAGGGCAGGGAGATACGCAGTATTTT. Its translation: CASSLEQVGGQGDTQYF.

The chain employs TRBV4-2 and TRBJ1-4; 7 bases fit TRBD1. V shed 3 bases and J 1 base; nucleotides not matched to a gene: 11. Per germline, CDR1 LGHNA and CDR2 YNFKEQ. There are 18 residues in the CDR3. The CDR3: CASSHRTGESGTNEKLFF. The CDR3 DNA reads TGTGCCAGCAGCCATCGCACAGGGGAGAGCGGAACTAATGAAAAACTGTTTTTT.

DNA of the CDR3: TGTGCCAGCAGCCCTCGACCCAAGGAAGGGACCCAGTACTTC. Encoded protein: CASSPRPKEGTQYF. The V call is TRBV6-1, the J call TRBJ2-5; D not resolved. The CDR3 extends over 14 amino acids. Trimming shortened V by 6 bases and J by 7 bases, and 18 bases separated the two germline ends. Germline V lookup: CDR1 MNHNS, CDR2 SASEGT.

This chain uses TRBV11-2 with TRBJ2-1; 10 nucleotides agree with TRBD2. Germline CDR1 and CDR2: SGHAT and FQNNGV. The CDR3 is 13 amino acids. Trimming at V came to 6 bases and at J to 8 bases, leaving 4 bases not matched to a gene. The CDR3 sequence is CASRAGGPYEQFF. For the CDR3, the DNA is TGTGCCAGCAGAGCGGGGGGGCCCTATGAGCAGTTCTTC.

This clonotype was observed at least ten times. This chain uses TRBV12-3 or TRBV12-4 with TRBJ2-3, with 11 bases aligning to TRBD2. With 6 bases clipped from V and 0 bases from J, the junction kept 14 bases outside the gene matches. The CDR3 runs to 19 residues. CDR3 DNA: TGTGCCAGCAGGGCGCTCCTAGCGGGGGGACCTACTAGCACAGATACGCAGTATTTT. This sequence encodes CASRALLAGGPTSTDTQYF.

Comment on this clonotype: A much larger clone lies one base from this, so it may be a read error. The chain combines TRBV12-3 or TRBV12-4 with TRBJ2-3; no clear D. CDR3 length: 13 residues. CDR3 nucleotide sequence: TGTGCCAGCAGTTCGGTCGTTCCAGATGCGCAGTATTTT. Residues: CASSSVVPDAQYF.

V usage is TRBV20-1 and J usage is TRBJ2-1, with TRBD2 as a possible D gene (5 bases). CDR1 and CDR2 from the germline V gene are DFQATT and SNEGSKA (reference sequence). The ends were cut back, 0 bases at V and 6 bases at J, with 9 bases in the middle. The CDR3 consists of 13 residues. The CDR3 nucleotides read TGCAGTGCTAGAGATCATCTAGCCAATGAGCAGTTCTTC. Protein sequence: CSARDHLANEQFF.

This clonotype was observed many times. This chain links TRBV6-6 with TRBJ2-5, with TRBD2 matching over 10 bases. CDR1 MNHNY and CDR2 SVGAGI come from the germline V gene (reference sequence). The V and J ends lost 7 bases and 3 bases, in that order; junction bases with no gene match: 2. The CDR3 spans 13 residues. CDR3 in DNA: TGTGCCAGCAAGCTAGCGGGGGAAGAGACCCAGTACTTC. It is translated as CASKLAGEETQYF.

This sequence joins TRBV28 and TRBJ2-2; D not certain. Trimming took off 6 bases at V and 4 bases at J, with 6 bases between the two ends. Germline CDR1 and CDR2: MDHEN and SYDVKM. The CDR3 has 12 residues. The CDR3 DNA is TGTGCCAGCAGCAGAATCACCGGGGAGCTGTTTTTT. It specifies CASSRITGELFF.

The table lists this clonotype with many counts. V usage is TRBV5-6 and J usage is TRBJ2-1; D is ambiguous. The CDR3 spans 15 residues. The V gene lost 3 bases and the J gene lost 0 bases, with 10 bases spanning the gap. The germline CDR1 and CDR2 sequences are SGHDT and YYEEEE. Here the CDR3 DNA reads TGTGCCAGCAGCTGGTGGGTGTCCTCCTACAATGAGCAGTTCTTC. It yields the protein CASSWWVSSYNEQFF.

The chain is built from TRBV20-1 and TRBJ2-7, with 8 bases aligning to TRBD2. V gave up 3 bases and J gave up 4 bases; unmatched junction bases: 14. CDR1 is DFQATT and CDR2 is SNEGSKA in the germline V gene (reference sequence). This CDR3 has 16 amino acids. CDR3 coding DNA: TGCAGTGCTAGCCACCCTATCGGGACTAGTAAGTACGAGCAGTACTTC. It codes for CSASHPIGTSKYEQYF.

This clonotype was detected ten times or more. The V gene is TRBV29-1, the J gene TRBJ2-3, with TRBD2 identical over 11 bases. V lost 0 bases and J lost 8; bases outside the gene matches: 13. Germline V CDR1 and CDR2: SQVTM, ANQGSEA. This CDR3 has 17 amino acids. CDR3 sequence reads: CSVEDPGASGGLATQYF. DNA of the CDR3: TGCAGCGTTGAAGATCCAGGGGCTAGCGGGGGGTTGGCTACGCAGTATTTT.

This clonotype showed up many times. The V and J genes are TRBV4-3 and TRBJ2-3; possible D gene TRBD1, 6 bases. CDR3 size: 16 residues. Germline V lookup: CDR1 LGHNA, CDR2 YSLEER. V lost 4 bases and J lost 0, with 14 bases in between. CDR3 sequence reads: CASSPQTGLSTDTQYF. DNA for the CDR3: TGCGCCAGCAGCCCGCAGACAGGCCTTAGCACAGATACGCAGTATTTT.

This clonotype turned up a few times. The rearrangement joins TRBV5-5 to TRBJ1-5, with a weak D call TRBD1 (6 bases). Germline V gene sequence: CDR1 SGHKS, CDR2 YYEKEE (reference sequence). There are 14 residues in the CDR3. Trimming pared 0 bases from V and 7 bases from J, leaving 11 bases between. This chain's CDR3 is CASSLGQVSQPQHF. The CDR3 DNA reads TGTGCCAGCAGCTTGGGACAGGTCTCACAGCCCCAGCATTTT.

This sequence joins TRBV28 and TRBJ1-2; D call uncertain. The CDR3 contains 13 residues. The V gene's germline CDR1 is MDHEN and CDR2 SYDVKM. The V end was cut by 6 bases, the J end by 4 bases, with 12 bases between. The CDR3 protein is CASSPTPFYGYTF. In DNA, the CDR3 is TGTGCCAGCAGCCCCACCCCCTTCTATGGCTACACCTTC.

This clonotype was seen only a few times. The CDR3 bases are TGCAGTGCTAGAGATTCACCGAACACTGAAGCTTTCTTT. As protein: CSARDSPNTEAFF. The chain uses TRBV20-1 and TRBJ1-1; D call uncertain. The CDR3 is 13 residues long. V lost 0 bases and J 1 base, leaving 6 bases between the germline ends. Germline-derived CDR1 and CDR2 are DFQATT and SNEGSKA (reference sequence).